These 27 T cell receptor beta chains originate from one sample sequenced in a study of read filtering for tumor transcriptome and immune sequencing. This library used 300 to 450 ng RNA and molecular barcoded adaptors spanning alpha/delta and beta/gamma chains. TCRdb recomputed calls from the reads with MiXCR, one row per CDR3 protein. The sample lists about 46,000 distinct CDR3 sequences, roughly a fifth occurring once. The material sequenced was a population of CD138-negative cells sorted from bone marrow. Receptors were obtained from a donor aged 40 or older with multiple myeloma.

Here the CDR3 DNA reads TGCGCCAGCAGCTTGGGGCCCACACCGTTCCAAGAGACCCAGTACTTC. As protein: CASSLGPTPFQETQYF. This chain uses TRBV5-1 with TRBJ2-5; D is ambiguous. The CDR3 spans 16 residues. The germline V gene encodes CDR1 SGHRS and CDR2 YFSETQ. Trimming stripped 0 bases from V and 1 base from J, with 13 bases between.

This clonotype occurred a few times. One end of the junction is discordant with germline, which a read error may explain. V and J are TRBV30 and TRBJ2-6, with a tentative D call TRBD1 (6 bases). The germline gives CDR1 GTSNPN, CDR2 SVGIG (reference sequence). CDR3 length equals 14 residues. The CDR3: CTWSRGSGANVLTF. CDR3 in DNA: TGTACCTGGAGTAGGGGGTCGGGGGCCAACGTCCTGACTTTC. The variable domain in full, completed from reference TRBV30 and TRBJ2-6, reads SQTIHQWPATLVQPVGSPLSLECTVEGTSNPNLYWYRQAAGRGLQLLFYSVGIGQISSEVPQNLSASRPQDRQFILSSKKLLLSDSGFYLCTWSRGSGANVLTFGAGSRLTVL.

This clonotype was observed at least ten times. The chain links TRBV7-6 to TRBJ1-2; D not certain. From germline, CDR1 is SGHVS and CDR2 FNYEAQ. With 0 bases removed from V and 2 bases from J, the gap between germline ends came to 19 bases. The CDR3 is 18 residues long. CDR3 DNA: TGTGCCAGCAGCTTAGCCCCAATGAGATCAGAGCTAAACTATGGCTACACCTTC. Translation gives CASSLAPMRSELNYGYTF.

This clonotype was counted at least ten times. The chain recombines TRBV4-2 with TRBJ2-1, with D possibly being TRBD1 (5 bases). The V gene lost 0 bases and the J gene lost 0 bases, with 18 bases spanning the gap. The CDR3 spans 19 residues. Germline CDR1 reads LGHNA; CDR2 reads YNFKEQ. The CDR3 reads CASSQDPVGPPSSYNEQFF. The CDR3 bases are TGTGCCAGCAGCCAAGATCCGGTGGGGCCCCCGAGCTCCTACAATGAGCAGTTCTTC.

This clonotype has only a few counts. V and J are TRBV2 and TRBJ1-3; D is possibly TRBD1 (6 bases). The CDR3 covers 13 residues. Germline loops: CDR1 SNHLY, CDR2 FYNNEI. V shed 7 bases and J shed 4 bases, with 11 bases lying between them. The CDR3 sequence: CASIAGEGNTIYF. In nucleotides, the CDR3 is TGTGCCAGCATCGCAGGGGAAGGAAACACCATATATTTT.

The V call is TRBV20-1, the J call TRBJ1-1; D gene ambiguous. The CDR3 contains 12 residues. Germline values: CDR1 DFQATT, CDR2 SNEGSKA (reference sequence). Trimming removed 6 bases at V and 1 base at J, with 9 bases between. Written as DNA, the CDR3 is TGCAGTGCGGCAAGGTGGAACACTGAAGCTTTCTTT. It encodes CSAARWNTEAFF.

Many counts were recorded for this clonotype. The V call is TRBV5-1, the J call TRBJ2-7, with a weak D call TRBD2 (5 bases). Trimming removed 2 bases at V and 6 bases at J, with 18 bases between. CDR3 length: 15 residues. Germline V gene sequence: CDR1 SGHRS, CDR2 YFSETQ. As DNA, the CDR3 is TGCGCCAGCAGCTTAGGCCAGCGGTCCCTCGGCGAGCAGTACTTC. This gives the protein CASSLGQRSLGEQYF. The full variable domain, with the rest looked up from reference TRBV5-1 and TRBJ2-7, is KAGVTQTPRYLIKTRGQQVTLSCSPISGHRSVSWYQQTPGQGLQFLFEYFSETQRNKGNFPGRFSGRQFSNSRSEMNVSTLELGDSALYLCASSLGQRSLGEQYFGPGTRLTVT.

Concerning this clonotype itself: This clone may be a read error of a much larger clone one base away. It is likely a read error, because the conserved phenylalanine at the end of the CDR3 is missing. This sequence joins TRBV20-1 and TRBJ2-1; TRBD2 aligns across 9 bases. With V trimmed by 2 bases and J by 0 bases, 5 bases remained unmatched. Germline V gene sequence: CDR1 DFQATT, CDR2 SNEGSKA (reference sequence). The CDR3 runs to 16 residues. This CDR3 is CSARRREGLSYNEQFL. CDR3 DNA sequence: TGCAGTGCTAGACGGCGGGAGGGCCTCTCCTACAATGAGCAGTTCCTC.

This clonotype occurred many times. The chain links TRBV7-8 to TRBJ1-1; no clear D. This CDR3 is built from 16 residues. V was shortened by 1 base and J by 0 bases, with 12 bases between the two germline ends. Germline lookup yields CDR1 SGHVS and CDR2 FQNEAQ. The CDR3 nucleotides are TGTGCCAGCAGCTTAGGTAGGAAGGTCATGAACACTGAAGCTTTCTTT. It is translated as CASSLGRKVMNTEAFF.

This clonotype was counted ten times or more. The rearrangement uses TRBV27 and TRBJ2-1, with D perhaps assigned TRBD1 or TRBD2 (5 bases each). This CDR3 region has 14 residues. Germline V gene sequence: CDR1 MNHEY, CDR2 SMNVEV (reference sequence). V lost 11 bases to trimming and J lost 2 bases, with 16 bases between them. The CDR3 DNA reads as TGTGCCGGGGTGGGGACCCTCACCTACAATGAGCAGTTCTTC. Its translation: CAGVGTLTYNEQFF.

This clonotype was observed a few times. Just one base apart from a much larger clone, this may be a read error. This chain uses TRBV29-1 with TRBJ2-3; a possible D gene is TRBD1 (7 bases). There are 15 residues in the CDR3. The germline gives CDR1 SQVTM, CDR2 ANQGSEA. CDR3 sequence reads: CSVEGAGQKTDTRYF. DNA for the CDR3: TGCAGCGTTGAAGGGGCGGGACAGAAGACAGATACGCGGTATTTT.

This clonotype was seen ten or more times. The rearrangement links TRBV28 to TRBJ2-7; D ambiguous. Trimming stripped 7 bases from V and 4 bases from J, with 11 bases between. The germline V gene encodes CDR1 MDHEN and CDR2 SYDVKM. CDR3 length: 12 amino acids. Here the CDR3 reads CASTSGPYEQYF. In nucleotides, the CDR3 is TGTGCCAGCACTTCAGGACCGTACGAGCAGTACTTC.

This clonotype was seen ten or more times. V is TRBV4-1 and J is TRBJ2-1; D possibly corresponds to TRBD2 (6 bases). V gave up 2 bases and J gave up 10 bases, with 18 bases separating them. Germline V gene sequence: CDR1 MGHRA, CDR2 YSYEKL. The CDR3 sequence is 15 residues long. CDR3 sequence reads: CASSQPGTPVGEQFF. The DNA for the CDR3 is TGCGCCAGCAGCCAACCCGGGACTCCCGTCGGCGAGCAGTTCTTC.

This clonotype was detected ten times or more. This rearrangement joins TRBV10-3 to TRBJ2-7, with D hard to call. Germline-derived CDR1 and CDR2 are ENHRY and SYGVKD. Trimming removed 0 bases from V and 3 bases from J, with 6 bases in between. CDR3 length: 13 residues. The CDR3 DNA sequence: TGTGCCATCAGTGAGTCCGACGGCTACGAGCAGTACTTC. Protein sequence: CAISESDGYEQYF.

This clonotype has a count of ten or more. The V call is TRBV7-9, the J call TRBJ2-2; D is ambiguous. This CDR3 contains 13 residues. Trimming stripped 1 base from V and 4 bases from J, with 4 bases between. Germline V gene lookup returns CDR1 SEHNR and CDR2 FQNEAQ (reference sequence). The CDR3 coding sequence is TGTGCCAGCAGCTTAGTATTCACCGGGGAGCTGTTTTTT. Its protein product is CASSLVFTGELFF. The whole variable domain, remainder taken from reference TRBV7-9 and TRBJ2-2, is DTGVSQNPRHKITKRGQNVTFRCDPISEHNRLYWYRQTLGQGPEFLTYFQNEAQLEKSRLLSDRFSAERPKGSFSTLEIQRTEQGDSAMYLCASSLVFTGELFFGEGSRLTVL.

This clonotype was counted at least ten times. The chain links TRBV5-1 to TRBJ2-3; no reliable D call. V shed 0 bases and J shed 13 bases, with 21 bases lying between them. This CDR3 spans 15 amino acids. CDR1 is SGHRS and CDR2 is YFSETQ in the germline V gene. CDR3 bases: TGCGCCAGCAGCTTGGACACTAATCTGCTCTCAGGAGAGTATTTT. As protein: CASSLDTNLLSGEYF.

As regards this clonotype: This may stem from a read error, because a much larger clone lies one nucleotide away. The chain carries TRBV5-4 and TRBJ2-7; D not resolved. Per germline, CDR1 SGHNT and CDR2 YYREEE (reference sequence). Trimming left V 2 bases short and J 3 bases short, with 15 bases between. This CDR3 region has 15 residues. The CDR3 nucleotides read TGTGCCAGCAGCTTCTCGGTAGGACCCGACTACGAGCAGTACTTC. It yields the protein CASSFSVGPDYEQYF. The whole variable domain, filled in from reference TRBV5-4 and TRBJ2-7, reads ETGVTQSPTHLIKTRGQQVTLRCSSQSGHNTVSWYQQALGQGPQFIFQYYREEENGRGNFPPRFSGLQFPNYSSELNVNALELDDSALYLCASSFSVGPDYEQYFGPGTRLTVT.

The sample holds many counts of this clonotype. This chain joins TRBV27 and TRBJ2-7; D may match TRBD1 or TRBD2 (5 bases each). Trimming pared 7 bases from V and 4 bases from J, leaving 17 bases between. The CDR3 loop spans 14 amino acids. Germline CDR1 is MNHEY and CDR2 is SMNVEV (reference sequence). The CDR3 is CASNMVGPPYEQYF. The CDR3 DNA sequence: TGTGCCAGCAATATGGTGGGACCGCCTTACGAGCAGTACTTC.

Note on this clonotype: An end of the junction does not agree with germline; a read error may underlie this. The chain couples TRBV5-1 to TRBJ2-1, with unresolved D. The CDR3 covers 17 residues. Germline V CDR1 and CDR2: SGHRS, YFSETQ. Here the CDR3 reads CASSLEPSSKANNDQFF. As DNA, the CDR3 is TGCGCCAGCAGCTTGGAACCCTCTTCTAAAGCGAACAATGATCAGTTCTTC.

Regarding this clonotype: This may be a read error, as it is one base from a much larger clone. The chain combines TRBV19 with TRBJ1-4; D possibly corresponds to TRBD1 (6 bases). This CDR3 spans 16 amino acids. The V and J ends lost 7 bases and 4 bases respectively, with 19 bases between them. Germline V CDR1 and CDR2: LNHDA, SQIVND (reference sequence). Here the CDR3 reads CASTLTNRDINEKLFF. The CDR3, as DNA: TGTGCCAGTACCCTAACTAACAGGGATATTAATGAAAAACTGTTTTTT.

This chain uses TRBV11-3 with TRBJ2-5; D is unresolved. The ends were cut back, 0 bases at V and 1 base at J, with 6 bases in the middle. The CDR3 length is 14 residues. Germline CDR1 is SGHNT and CDR2 is YENEEA. The CDR3 spells CASSLETVQETQYF. The CDR3 DNA reads as TGTGCCAGCAGCTTAGAGACGGTCCAAGAGACCCAGTACTTC.

By share, this clonotype ranks as medium-sized. This chain joins TRBV7-9 and TRBJ2-1; D ambiguous. Trimming cost V 7 bases and J 7 bases, with 17 bases left between them. The CDR3 runs 14 residues. The germline V gene has CDR1 SEHNR and CDR2 FQNEAQ (reference sequence). CDR3 DNA sequence: TGTGCCAGCACCCCAGTGGGAAGACAAAATGAGCAGTTCTTC. Its translation: CASTPVGRQNEQFF.

The chain has TRBV29-1 and TRBJ1-1; maybe TRBD1 (6 bases). Germline assignment: CDR1 SQVTM and CDR2 ANQGSEA. Between the trimmed V and J ends, which lost 7 bases and 6 bases, there was a span of 18 bases. The CDR3 length is 13 residues. This CDR3 is CSADRSGKPEAFF. The CDR3 DNA sequence: TGCAGCGCCGACAGGTCGGGGAAGCCTGAAGCTTTCTTT.

V usage is TRBV3-1 and J usage is TRBJ2-1; 10 bases match TRBD2. The CDR3 has 17 amino acids. The V segment lost 5 bases and the J segment 0 bases; nucleotides outside the gene matches: 7. Germline loops: CDR1 LGHDT, CDR2 YNNKEL (reference sequence). The CDR3 spells CASSARLAGLSYNEQFF. The CDR3 DNA is TGTGCCAGCAGCGCTCGACTAGCGGGCCTCTCCTACAATGAGCAGTTCTTC.

There are many counts of this clonotype. This chain uses TRBV10-3 with TRBJ2-2; D is possibly TRBD1 (5 bases). V shed 6 bases and J shed 4 bases, with 12 bases lying between them. Per the germline V gene, CDR1 is ENHRY and CDR2 is SYGVKD. The CDR3 runs to 14 residues. In DNA form, the CDR3 reads TGTGCCATCAGGAGGCAGGGCGCCACCGGGGAGCTGTTTTTT. Encoded protein: CAIRRQGATGELFF.

There are many counts of this clonotype. V gene TRBV20-1 combines with J gene TRBJ2-7, with D perhaps matching TRBD1 (6 bases). Germline lookup yields CDR1 DFQATT and CDR2 SNEGSKA (reference sequence). CDR3 length: 13 residues. Trimming cost V 7 bases and J 2 bases, with 15 bases left between them. Written as DNA, the CDR3 is TGCAGTGTCCCCCTAGGGGGAGCCTACGAGCAGTACTTC. Amino acids: CSVPLGGAYEQYF.

The chain carries TRBV18 and TRBJ1-1; no clear D gene. Germline lookup yields CDR1 KGHSH and CDR2 LQKENI. CDR3 size: 14 residues. V gave up 0 bases and J gave up 0 bases, with 5 bases separating them. Written as DNA, the CDR3 is TGTGCCAGCTCACCACCCTTTATGAACACTGAAGCTTTCTTT. The encoded protein is CASSPPFMNTEAFF.